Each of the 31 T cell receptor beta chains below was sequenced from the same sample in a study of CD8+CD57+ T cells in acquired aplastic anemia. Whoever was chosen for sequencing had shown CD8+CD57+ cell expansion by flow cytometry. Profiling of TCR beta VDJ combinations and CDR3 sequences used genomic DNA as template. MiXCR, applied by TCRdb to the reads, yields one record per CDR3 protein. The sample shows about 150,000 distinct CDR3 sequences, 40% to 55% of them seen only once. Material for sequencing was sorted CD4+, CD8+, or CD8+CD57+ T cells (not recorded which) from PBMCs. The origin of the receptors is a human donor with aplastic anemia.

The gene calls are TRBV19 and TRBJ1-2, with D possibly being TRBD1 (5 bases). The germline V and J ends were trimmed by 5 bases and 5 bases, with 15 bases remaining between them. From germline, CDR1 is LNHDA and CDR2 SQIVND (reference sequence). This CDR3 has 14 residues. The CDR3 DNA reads TGTGCCAGTAGTGCCACAGGAGTGTGGTATGGCTACACCTTC. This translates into CASSATGVWYGYTF.

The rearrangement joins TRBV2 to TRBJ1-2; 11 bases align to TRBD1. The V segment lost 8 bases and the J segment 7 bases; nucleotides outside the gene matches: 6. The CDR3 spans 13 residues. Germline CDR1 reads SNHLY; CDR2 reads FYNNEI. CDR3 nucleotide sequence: TGTGCCAGCCAAGGACAGGGGGCCGGTGGCTACACCTTC. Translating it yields CASQGQGAGGYTF. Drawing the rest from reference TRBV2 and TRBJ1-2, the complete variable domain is EPEVTQTPSHQVTQMGQEVILRCVPISNHLYFYWYRQILGQKVEFLVSFYNNEISEKSEIFDDQFSVERPDGSNFTLKIRSTKLEDSAMYFCASQGQGAGGYTFGSGTRLTVV.

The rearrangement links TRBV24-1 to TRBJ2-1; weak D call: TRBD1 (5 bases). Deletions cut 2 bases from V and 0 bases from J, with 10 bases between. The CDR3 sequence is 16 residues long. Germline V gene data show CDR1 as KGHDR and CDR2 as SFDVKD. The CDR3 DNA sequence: TGTGCCACCAGTGATTCAAGGACAAGCTCCTACAATGAGCAGTTCTTC. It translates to CATSDSRTSSYNEQFF.

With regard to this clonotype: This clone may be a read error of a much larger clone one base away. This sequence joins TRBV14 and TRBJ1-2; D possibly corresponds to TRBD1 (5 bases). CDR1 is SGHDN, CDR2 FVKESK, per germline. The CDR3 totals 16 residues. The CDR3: CASSQEGRAYNCGYTF. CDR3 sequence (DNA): TGTGCCAGCAGCCAAGAGGGCAGGGCCTATAACTGTGGCTACACCTTC.

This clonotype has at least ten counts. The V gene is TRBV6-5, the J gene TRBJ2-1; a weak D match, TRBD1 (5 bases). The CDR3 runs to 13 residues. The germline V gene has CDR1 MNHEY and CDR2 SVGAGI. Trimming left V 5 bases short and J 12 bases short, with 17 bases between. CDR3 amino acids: CASSTPGRDTQFF. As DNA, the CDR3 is TGTGCCAGCAGTACCCCAGGCAGGGATACGCAGTTCTTC.

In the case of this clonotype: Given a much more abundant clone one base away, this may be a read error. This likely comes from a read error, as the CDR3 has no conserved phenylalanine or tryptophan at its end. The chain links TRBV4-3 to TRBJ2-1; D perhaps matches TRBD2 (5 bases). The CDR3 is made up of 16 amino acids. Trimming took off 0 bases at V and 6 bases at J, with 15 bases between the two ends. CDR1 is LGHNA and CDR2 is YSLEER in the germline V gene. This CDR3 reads CASSQEPSSRGNEQFS. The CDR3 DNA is TGCGCCAGCAGCCAAGAGCCGTCTAGCCGGGGCAATGAGCAGTTCTCC.

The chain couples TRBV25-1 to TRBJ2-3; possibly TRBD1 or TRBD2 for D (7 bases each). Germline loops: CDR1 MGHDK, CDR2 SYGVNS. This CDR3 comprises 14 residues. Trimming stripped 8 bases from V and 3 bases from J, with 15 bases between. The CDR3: CASRRGGQTDTQYF. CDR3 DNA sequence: TGTGCCAGCCGCAGGGGGGGGCAGACAGATACGCAGTATTTT. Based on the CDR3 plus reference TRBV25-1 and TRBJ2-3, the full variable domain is EADIYQTPRYLVIGTGKKITLECSQTMGHDKMYWYQQDPGMELHLIHYSYGVNSTEKGDLSSESTVSRIRTEHFPLTLESARPSHTSQYLCASRRGGQTDTQYFGPGTRLTVL.

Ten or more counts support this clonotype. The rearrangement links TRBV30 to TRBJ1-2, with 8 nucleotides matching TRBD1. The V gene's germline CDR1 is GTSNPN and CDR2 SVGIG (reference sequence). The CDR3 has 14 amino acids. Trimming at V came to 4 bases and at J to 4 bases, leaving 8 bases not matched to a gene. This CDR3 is CAWKRDRRSYGYTF. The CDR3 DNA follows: TGTGCCTGGAAAAGGGACAGGAGAAGCTATGGCTACACCTTC.

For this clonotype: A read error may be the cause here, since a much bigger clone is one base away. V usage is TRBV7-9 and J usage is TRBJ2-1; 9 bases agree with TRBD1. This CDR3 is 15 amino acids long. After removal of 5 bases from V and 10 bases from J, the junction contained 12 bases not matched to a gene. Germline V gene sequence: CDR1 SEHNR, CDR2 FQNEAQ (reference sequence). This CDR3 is CASSRQGGSSYEQFF. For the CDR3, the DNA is TGTGCCAGCAGCCGACAGGGGGGATCCTCCTACGAGCAGTTCTTC.

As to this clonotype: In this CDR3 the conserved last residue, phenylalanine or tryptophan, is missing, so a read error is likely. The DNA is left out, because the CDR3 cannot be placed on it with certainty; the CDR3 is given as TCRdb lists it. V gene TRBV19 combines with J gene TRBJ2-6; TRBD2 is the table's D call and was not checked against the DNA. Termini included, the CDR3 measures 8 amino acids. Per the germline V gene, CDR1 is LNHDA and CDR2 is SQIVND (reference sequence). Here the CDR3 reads CASRSVAS.

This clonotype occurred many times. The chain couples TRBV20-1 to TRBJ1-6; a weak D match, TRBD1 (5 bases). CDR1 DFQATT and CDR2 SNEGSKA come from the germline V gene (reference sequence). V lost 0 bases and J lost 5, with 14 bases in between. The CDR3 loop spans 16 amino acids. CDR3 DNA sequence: TGCAGTGCTAGAGATCAGCGGCAGGGTCATAATTCACCCCTCCACTTT. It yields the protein CSARDQRQGHNSPLHF.

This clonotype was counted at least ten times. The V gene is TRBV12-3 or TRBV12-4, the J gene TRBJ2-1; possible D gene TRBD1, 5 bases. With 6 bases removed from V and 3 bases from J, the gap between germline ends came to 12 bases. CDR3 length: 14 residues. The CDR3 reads CASRPLGDYNEQFF. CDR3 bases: TGTGCCAGCAGACCTCTAGGGGACTACAATGAGCAGTTCTTC.

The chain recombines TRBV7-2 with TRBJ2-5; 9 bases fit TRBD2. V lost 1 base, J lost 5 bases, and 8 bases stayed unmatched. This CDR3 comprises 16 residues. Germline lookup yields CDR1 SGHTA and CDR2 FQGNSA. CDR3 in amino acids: CASSLVASGNWETQYF. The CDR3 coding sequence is TGTGCCAGCAGCTTAGTGGCTAGCGGGAATTGGGAGACCCAGTACTTC.

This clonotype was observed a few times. CDR3 sequence (DNA): TGTGCCAGCAGGGAGTCCCCGGGACCATCCTACGAGCAGTACTTC. Translating it yields CASRESPGPSYEQYF. The V call is TRBV27, the J call TRBJ2-7; D is perhaps TRBD1 or TRBD2 (5 bases each). Germline CDR1 is MNHEY and CDR2 is SMNVEV (reference sequence). V shed 6 bases and J shed 1 base, with 16 bases lying between them. The CDR3 extends over 15 amino acids.

CDR3 DNA sequence: TGTGCCAGTAGTATAATCGGAGTCGGCGACTACGAGCAGTACTTC. Translation: CASSIIGVGDYEQYF. The chain is built from TRBV19 and TRBJ2-7; D remains unclear. The V end lost 2 bases, the J end lost 3 bases, and 14 bases lay between the germline ends. The CDR3 length is 15 residues. CDR1 LNHDA and CDR2 SQIVND come from the germline V gene (reference sequence).

The CDR3 loop reads CASSVVLSGTDTQYF. CDR3 nucleotides: TGTGCCAGCAGCGTAGTACTTTCGGGCACAGATACGCAGTATTTT. The chain combines TRBV9 with TRBJ2-3; D remains unclear. V gave up 0 bases and J gave up 1 base, with 9 bases separating them. This CDR3 is 15 amino acids long. Germline loops: CDR1 SGDLS, CDR2 YYNGEE.

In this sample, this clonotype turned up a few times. The CDR3 sequence is CATRDRVGDQPQHF. The CDR3 DNA reads TGTGCCACCAGGGACAGGGTTGGAGATCAGCCCCAGCATTTT. The chain couples TRBV10-3 to TRBJ1-5, with 9 bases lining up with TRBD1. CDR1 ENHRY and CDR2 SYGVKD come from the germline V gene. This CDR3 is built from 14 residues. The ends lost 10 bases at V and 5 bases at J; junction bases unmatched: 9.

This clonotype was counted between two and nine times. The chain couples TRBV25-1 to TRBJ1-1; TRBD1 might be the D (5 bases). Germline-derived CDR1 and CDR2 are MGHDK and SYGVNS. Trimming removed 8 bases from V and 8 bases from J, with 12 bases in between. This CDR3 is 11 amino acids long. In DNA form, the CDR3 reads TGTGCCAGCGTTCAGACAGAAGAAGCTTTCTTT. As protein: CASVQTEEAFF.

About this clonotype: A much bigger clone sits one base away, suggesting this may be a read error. The CDR3 spells CASSAPGGGGELFF. CDR3 coding DNA: TGTGCCAGCAGTGCCCCGGGAGGTGGCGGGGAGCTGTTTTTT. J is TRBJ2-2 and V is TRBV28, with 7 bases that match TRBD2. The V gene's germline CDR1 is MDHEN and CDR2 SYDVKM. V trimming: 5 bases; J trimming: 7 bases; junction bases outside the gene matches: 7. The CDR3 is 14 amino acids.

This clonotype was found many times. CDR3 sequence: CASNPQGADSPLHF. DNA of the CDR3: TGTGCCAGCAACCCTCAGGGGGCGGATTCACCCCTCCACTTT. V is TRBV2 and J is TRBJ1-6; 8 bases are a match to TRBD1. The germline gives CDR1 SNHLY, CDR2 FYNNEI. The trim removed 7 bases at V and 8 bases at J, leaving 7 bases unmatched. The CDR3 has 14 amino acids.

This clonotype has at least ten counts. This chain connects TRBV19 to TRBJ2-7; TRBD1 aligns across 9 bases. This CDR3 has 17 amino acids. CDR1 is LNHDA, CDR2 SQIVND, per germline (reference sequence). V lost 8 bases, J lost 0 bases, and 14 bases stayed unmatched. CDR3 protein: CASHLRTGGPSSYEQYF. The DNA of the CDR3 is TGTGCCAGTCATCTTCGAACAGGGGGCCCTAGCTCCTACGAGCAGTACTTC.

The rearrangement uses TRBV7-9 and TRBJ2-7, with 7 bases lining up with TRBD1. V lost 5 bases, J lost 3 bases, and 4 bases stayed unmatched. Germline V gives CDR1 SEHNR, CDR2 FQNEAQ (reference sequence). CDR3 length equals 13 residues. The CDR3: CASSRQGFYEQYF. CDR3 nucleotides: TGTGCCAGCAGCCGACAGGGATTCTACGAGCAGTACTTC.

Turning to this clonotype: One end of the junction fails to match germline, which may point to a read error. CDR3 DNA: TGTGCCAGCAGCTCGAGTTCCGCGGCAACTAATGAAAAACCGTTTTTT. Residues: CASSSSSAATNEKPFF. This chain joins TRBV7-6 and TRBJ1-4; D is unresolved. The CDR3 spans 16 residues. CDR1 is SGHVS, CDR2 FNYEAQ, per germline.

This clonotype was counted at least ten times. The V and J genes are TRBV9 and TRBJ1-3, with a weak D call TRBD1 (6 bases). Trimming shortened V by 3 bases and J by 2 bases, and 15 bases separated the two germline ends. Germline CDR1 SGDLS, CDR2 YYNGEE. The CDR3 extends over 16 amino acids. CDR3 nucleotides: TGTGCCAGCAGCGCCCAGGGGTCCAGCACTGGAAACACCATATATTTT. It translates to CASSAQGSSTGNTIYF.

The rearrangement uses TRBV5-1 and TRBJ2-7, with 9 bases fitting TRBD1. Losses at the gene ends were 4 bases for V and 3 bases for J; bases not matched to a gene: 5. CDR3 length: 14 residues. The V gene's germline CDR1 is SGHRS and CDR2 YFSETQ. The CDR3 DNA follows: TGCGCCAGCAGCACGGGACAGGGATTCTACGAGCAGTACTTC. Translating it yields CASSTGQGFYEQYF.

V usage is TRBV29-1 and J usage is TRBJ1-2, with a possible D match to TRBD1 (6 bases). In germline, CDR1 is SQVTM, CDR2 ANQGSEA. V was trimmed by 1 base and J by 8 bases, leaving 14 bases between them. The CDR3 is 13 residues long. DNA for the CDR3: TGCAGCGTTGAAGGGTGGCAGGGGTTCGGCTACACCTTC. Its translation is CSVEGWQGFGYTF.

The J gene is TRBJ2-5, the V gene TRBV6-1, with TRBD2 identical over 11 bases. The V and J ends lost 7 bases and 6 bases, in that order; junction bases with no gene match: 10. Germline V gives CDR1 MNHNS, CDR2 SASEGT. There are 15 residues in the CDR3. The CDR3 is CASKSSGRLEKTQYF. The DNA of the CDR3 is TGTGCCAGCAAATCTAGCGGGAGGCTCGAGAAGACCCAGTACTTC.

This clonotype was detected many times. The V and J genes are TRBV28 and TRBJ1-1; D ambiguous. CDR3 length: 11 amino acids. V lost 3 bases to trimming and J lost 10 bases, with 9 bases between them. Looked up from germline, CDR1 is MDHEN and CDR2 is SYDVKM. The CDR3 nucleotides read TGTGCCAGCAGTTTTTTACGGGGAGCTTTCTTT. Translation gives CASSFLRGAFF. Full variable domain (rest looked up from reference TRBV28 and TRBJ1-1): DVKVTQSSRYLVKRTGEKVFLECVQDMDHENMFWYRQDPGLGLRLIYFSYDVKMKEKGDIPEGYSVSREKKERFSLILESASTNQTSMYLCASSFLRGAFFGQGTRLTVV.

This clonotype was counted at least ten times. For the CDR3, the DNA is TGTGCCAGCAGCTACAGCTCCGCCTATGGCTACACCTTC. Translating it yields CASSYSSAYGYTF. V gene TRBV7-9 combines with J gene TRBJ1-2; no reliable D call. The germline CDR1 and CDR2 sequences are SEHNR and FQNEAQ (reference sequence). The V end lost 4 bases, the J end lost 4 bases, and 10 bases lay between the germline ends. The CDR3 is 13 residues long.

The CDR3 spells CASGQQGRNTEAFF. CDR3 nucleotides: TGTGCCAGCGGACAACAGGGGCGGAACACTGAAGCTTTCTTT. The rearrangement links TRBV12-3 or TRBV12-4 to TRBJ1-1; 7 bases align to TRBD1. J gave up 1 base and V 8 bases, and 7 bases lay outside the gene matches. CDR3 size: 14 residues.

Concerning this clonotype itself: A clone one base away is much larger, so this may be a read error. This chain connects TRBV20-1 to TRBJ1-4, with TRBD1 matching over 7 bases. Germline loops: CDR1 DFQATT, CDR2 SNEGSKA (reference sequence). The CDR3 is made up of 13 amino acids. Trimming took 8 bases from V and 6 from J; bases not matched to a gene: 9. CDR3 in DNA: TGCAGTACCAGACAGGGAATAGATGAAAAACTGTTTTTT. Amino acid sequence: CSTRQGIDEKLFF.